The 11 T cell receptor beta chains given below trace back to one sample, sequenced in a study of blood T cell repertoires in COVID-19. The data were produced by immunoSEQ multiplex PCR, yet TCRdb's version contains in-frame clones alone and is incomplete. This table has some 130,000 clones, approximately 80% appearing once. Specimen: peripheral blood. The source is a man aged 40-49 years with active or convalescent COVID-19.

This rearrangement joins TRBV18 to TRBJ1-6; 7 bases are a match to TRBD1. After removal of 1 base from V and 8 bases from J, the junction contained 2 bases not matched to a gene. The CDR3 totals 14 residues. Germline V gene sequence: CDR1 KGHSH, CDR2 LQKENI. CDR3 protein: CASSPRTGDSPLHF. Written as DNA, the CDR3 is TGTGCCAGCTCACCACGGACAGGAGATTCACCCCTCCACTTT.

This clone came up a few times. The chain employs TRBV10-3 and TRBJ1-6, with D unclear. V gave up 8 bases and J gave up 6 bases, with 11 bases separating them. CDR3 length: 13 amino acids. CDR1 ENHRY and CDR2 SYGVKD come from the germline V gene. Written as DNA, the CDR3 is TGTGCCATCGGCGGAACGATTAATTCACCCCTCCACTTT. Encoded protein: CAIGGTINSPLHF.

V usage is TRBV6-1 and J usage is TRBJ2-7; the D gene is possibly TRBD2 (7 bases). Germline V gene sequence: CDR1 MNHNS, CDR2 SASEGT. V lost 4 bases and J lost 2, with 21 bases in between. This CDR3 has 17 amino acids. The CDR3 region is CASSVYGGANGPYEQYF. In DNA, the CDR3 is TGTGCCAGCAGTGTATATGGGGGGGCGAATGGACCCTACGAGCAGTACTTC.

The count of this clone is one. The rearrangement joins TRBV6-5 to TRBJ1-2, with D possibly being TRBD1 (5 bases). V lost 0 bases and J lost 6, with 14 bases in between. The CDR3 consists of 15 residues. Germline lookup yields CDR1 MNHEY and CDR2 SVGAGI. For the CDR3, the DNA is TGTGCCAGCAGTTACTCGTGGAAGGGGTTGGATGGCTACACCTTC. This gives the protein CASSYSWKGLDGYTF.

The chain carries TRBV5-1 and TRBJ2-7, with D possibly being TRBD1 (5 bases). Trimming stripped 0 bases from V and 6 bases from J, with 16 bases between. Per the germline V gene, CDR1 is SGHRS and CDR2 is YFSETQ. The CDR3 runs to 15 residues. The CDR3 loop reads CASSLVQGEIIEQYF. The CDR3 coding sequence is TGCGCCAGCAGCTTGGTTCAGGGTGAAATAATCGAGCAGTACTTC.

This clone has just one count. V usage is TRBV4-3 and J usage is TRBJ1-4; no clear D. Germline lookup yields CDR1 LGHNA and CDR2 YSLEER. The ends were cut back, 4 bases at V and 0 bases at J, with 9 bases in the middle. This CDR3 has 15 amino acids. The CDR3 is CASSRGHATNEKLFF. The CDR3 bases are TGCGCCAGCAGCCGAGGGCATGCAACTAATGAAAAACTGTTTTTT.

This chain joins TRBV7-9 and TRBJ2-5; 8 bases match TRBD2. Germline CDR1 SEHNR, CDR2 FQNEAQ (reference sequence). V trimming: 4 bases; J trimming: 3 bases; junction bases outside the gene matches: 7. The CDR3 spans 15 residues. This CDR3 reads CASSYYLGGEETQYF. CDR3 bases: TGTGCCAGCAGCTATTACCTCGGGGGGGAAGAGACCCAGTACTTC. The full variable domain, in which reference TRBV7-9 and TRBJ2-5 provide the parts outside the CDR3, is DTGVSQNPRHKITKRGQNVTFRCDPISEHNRLYWYRQTLGQGPEFLTYFQNEAQLEKSRLLSDRFSAERPKGSFSTLEIQRTEQGDSAMYLCASSYYLGGEETQYFGPGTRLLVL.

The chain couples TRBV18 to TRBJ1-1; D is ambiguous. Trimming cost V 2 bases and J 5 bases, with 12 bases left between them. Per germline, CDR1 KGHSH and CDR2 LQKENI. This CDR3 spans 14 amino acids. CDR3 nucleotides: TGTGCCAGCTCACCAATGCGGGTTGGTACTGAAGCTTTCTTT. Encoded protein: CASSPMRVGTEAFF.

V is TRBV2 and J is TRBJ1-4; 9 nucleotides agree with TRBD1. Looked up from germline, CDR1 is SNHLY and CDR2 is FYNNEI. This CDR3 has 15 residues. Trimming at V came to 6 bases and at J to 2 bases, leaving 4 bases not matched to a gene. CDR3 DNA: TGTGCCAGCAGAGAACAGGGGGCCACTAATGAAAAACTGTTTTTT. This translates into CASREQGATNEKLFF.

The rearrangement links TRBV4-3 to TRBJ1-2; perhaps TRBD1 as D (5 bases). Germline loops: CDR1 LGHNA, CDR2 YSLEER. The CDR3 consists of 16 residues. Trimming took 1 base from V and 2 from J, leaving 14 bases between them. CDR3 loop: CASSQVRQGGNYGYTF. The CDR3 DNA sequence: TGCGCCAGCAGCCAAGTGAGGCAGGGAGGGAACTATGGCTACACCTTC.

This sequence joins TRBV7-2 and TRBJ1-2; D not certain. Germline lookup yields CDR1 SGHTA and CDR2 FQGNSA. This CDR3 spans 13 amino acids. Deletions cut 4 bases from V and 4 bases from J, with 10 bases between. The CDR3 sequence is CASSWGAGYGYTF. In DNA, the CDR3 is TGTGCCAGCAGCTGGGGAGCGGGCTATGGCTACACCTTC.